This is a list of T cell receptor beta chains from one sample in a study of radiation and T cells in renal cell carcinoma. Generated by immunoSEQ multiplex PCR, the TCRdb table keeps only in-frame clones and is missing some. In the table there are 15,000 to 17,000 clones, approximately 53% of which are singletons. This material consisted of tumor tissue, taken from a patient whose treatment was nephrectomy without radiotherapy. The source of these receptors is a man aged 45 to 65 with renal cell carcinoma. Both conserved end residues are part of each CDR3. A D gene is named only where the DNA matches it firmly. Some rows have no size entry. The others give once, few or many, or a class for an expanded clone.

len	v_gene	d_gene	j_gene	abundance	CDR3nt	CDR3aa
15	TRBV7-2	NA	TRBJ1-2	few	TGTGCCAGCAGCTTAAGTCCCAGTGGGGGATCTGGCTACACCTTC	CASSLSPSGGSGYTF
16	TRBV5-5	NA	TRBJ2-2	NA	TGTGCCAGCAGCTCCGTGGGGGGGGCCCCCGCCGGGGAGCTGTTTTTT	CASSSVGGAPAGELFF
15	TRBV2	TRBD1	TRBJ1-5	NA	TGTGCCAGCAGACGGGACAGAAACCAAAATCAGCCCCAGCATTTT	CASRRDRNQNQPQHF
15	TRBV10-3	TRBD2	TRBJ2-3	once	TGTGCCATCAGTGGAGGGACTAGCGGGAGGGATACGCAGTATTTT	CAISGGTSGRDTQYF
15	TRBV6-5	TRBD1	TRBJ2-1	NA	TGTGCCAGCAGTTACTTTGGGACAGGGTTCAATGAGCAGTTCTTC	CASSYFGTGFNEQFF
16	TRBV7-2	NA	TRBJ1-5	few	TGTGCCAGCAGCCCGGTAGGGGGTGGGAGCAATCAGCCCCAGCATTTT	CASSPVGGGSNQPQHF
16	TRBV7-2	TRBD1	TRBJ2-2	few	TGTGCCAGCAGCTTGCGACAGGGGGCAAGAACCGGGGAGCTGTTTTTT	CASSLRQGARTGELFF
15	TRBV9	TRBD1	TRBJ1-1	few	TGTGCCAGCAGCGTAGCGGCAGGGGGCGACACTGAAGCTTTCTTT	CASSVAAGGDTEAFF
17	TRBV23-1	TRBD1	TRBJ2-7	few	TGCGCCAGCAGCCAAGTAAACCCCGGGACAGGGGACTACGAGCAGTACTTC	CASSQVNPGTGDYEQYF
11	TRBV11-3	NA	TRBJ1-5	few	TGTGCCAGCAGCTTGGGTCAGCCCCAGCATTTT	CASSLGQPQHF
14	TRBV13	NA	TRBJ2-1	few	TGTGCCAGCAACAAACGGGGAACCTACAATGAGCAGTTCTTC	CASNKRGTYNEQFF
15	TRBV6-1	NA	TRBJ1-5	NA	TGTGCCAGCAGCCCCACGTGGGGTAGCAATCAGCCCCAGCATTTT	CASSPTWGSNQPQHF
15	TRBV7-2	NA	TRBJ2-3	NA	TGTGCCAGCAGCTTAGCGGGGGGCCGAACAGATACGCAGTATTTT	CASSLAGGRTDTQYF